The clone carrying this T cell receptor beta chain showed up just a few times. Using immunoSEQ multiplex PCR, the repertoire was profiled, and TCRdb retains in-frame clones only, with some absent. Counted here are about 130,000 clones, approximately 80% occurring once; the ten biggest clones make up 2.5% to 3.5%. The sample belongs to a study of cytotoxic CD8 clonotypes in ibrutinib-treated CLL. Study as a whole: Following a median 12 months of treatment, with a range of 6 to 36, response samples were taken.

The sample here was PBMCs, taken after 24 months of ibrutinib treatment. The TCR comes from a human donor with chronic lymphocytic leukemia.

The CDR3 region has the DNA TGTGCCAGCAGTGCGCCCAGGCAGCATCAGCCCCAGCATTTT. Its protein product is CASSAPRQHQPQHF. The V and J genes are TRBV6-1 and TRBJ1-5; D is unclear. The germline CDR1 and CDR2 sequences are MNHNS and SASEGT. V lost 4 bases to trimming and J lost 5 bases, with 12 bases between them. This CDR3 has 14 residues.